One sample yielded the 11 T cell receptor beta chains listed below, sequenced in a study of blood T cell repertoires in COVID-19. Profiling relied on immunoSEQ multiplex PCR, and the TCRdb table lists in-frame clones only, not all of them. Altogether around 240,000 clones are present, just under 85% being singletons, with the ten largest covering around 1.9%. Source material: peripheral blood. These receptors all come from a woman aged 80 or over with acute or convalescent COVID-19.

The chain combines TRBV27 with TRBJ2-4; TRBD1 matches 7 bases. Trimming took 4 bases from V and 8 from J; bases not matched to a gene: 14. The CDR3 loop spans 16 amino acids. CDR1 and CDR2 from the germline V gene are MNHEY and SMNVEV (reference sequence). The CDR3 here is CASSSRSQGSWDIQYF. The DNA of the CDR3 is TGTGCCAGCAGTTCAAGGTCACAGGGGAGTTGGGACATTCAGTACTTC.

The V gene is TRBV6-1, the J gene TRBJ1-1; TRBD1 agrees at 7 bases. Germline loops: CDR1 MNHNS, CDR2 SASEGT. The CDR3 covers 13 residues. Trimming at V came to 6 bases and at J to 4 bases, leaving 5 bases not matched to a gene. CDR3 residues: CASSRTGATEAFF. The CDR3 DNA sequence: TGTGCCAGCAGCCGAACAGGGGCCACTGAAGCTTTCTTT.

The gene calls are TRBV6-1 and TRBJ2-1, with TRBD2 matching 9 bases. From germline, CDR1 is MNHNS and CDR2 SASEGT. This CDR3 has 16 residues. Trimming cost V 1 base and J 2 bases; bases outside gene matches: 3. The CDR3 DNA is TGTGCCAGCAGTGAAGTAAGCGGGGGGCCCTACAATGAGCAGTTCTTC. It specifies CASSEVSGGPYNEQFF.

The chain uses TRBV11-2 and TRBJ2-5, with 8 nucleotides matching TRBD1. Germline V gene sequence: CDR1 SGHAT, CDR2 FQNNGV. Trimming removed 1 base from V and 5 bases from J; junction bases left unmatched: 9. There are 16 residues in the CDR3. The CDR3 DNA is TGTGCCAGCAGCTTAGTGACAGGGGCGGCAAGGGAGACCCAGTACTTC. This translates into CASSLVTGAARETQYF.

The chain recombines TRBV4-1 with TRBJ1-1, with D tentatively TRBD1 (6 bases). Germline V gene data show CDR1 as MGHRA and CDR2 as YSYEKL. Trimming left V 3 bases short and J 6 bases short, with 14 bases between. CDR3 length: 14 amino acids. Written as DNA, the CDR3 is TGCGCCAGCAGCCACACAGGGTCCGTGGCTGAAGCTTTCTTT. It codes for CASSHTGSVAEAFF.

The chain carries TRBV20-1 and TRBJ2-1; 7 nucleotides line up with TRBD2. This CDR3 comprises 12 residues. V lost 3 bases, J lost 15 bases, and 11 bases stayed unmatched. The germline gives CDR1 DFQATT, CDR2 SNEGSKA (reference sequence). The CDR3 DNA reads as TGCAGTGCTAGTCGTGGGGGAGGGAGCGGGTTCTTC. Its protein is CSASRGGGSGFF.

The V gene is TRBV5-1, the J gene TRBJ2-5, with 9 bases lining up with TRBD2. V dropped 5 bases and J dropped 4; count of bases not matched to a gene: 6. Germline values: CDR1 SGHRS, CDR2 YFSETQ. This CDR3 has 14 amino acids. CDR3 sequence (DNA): TGCGCCAGCAGTTCTACGACTAGCGGAGAGACCCAGTACTTC. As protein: CASSSTTSGETQYF. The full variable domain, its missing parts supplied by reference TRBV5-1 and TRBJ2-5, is KAGVTQTPRYLIKTRGQQVTLSCSPISGHRSVSWYQQTPGQGLQFLFEYFSETQRNKGNFPGRFSGRQFSNSRSEMNVSTLELGDSALYLCASSSTTSGETQYFGPGTRLLVL.

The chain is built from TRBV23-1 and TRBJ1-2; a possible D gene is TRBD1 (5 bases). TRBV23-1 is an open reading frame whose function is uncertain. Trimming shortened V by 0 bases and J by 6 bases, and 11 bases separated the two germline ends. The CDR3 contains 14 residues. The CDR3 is CASSQSRGRDGYTF. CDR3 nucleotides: TGCGCCAGCAGTCAATCGCGGGGCAGGGATGGCTACACCTTC.

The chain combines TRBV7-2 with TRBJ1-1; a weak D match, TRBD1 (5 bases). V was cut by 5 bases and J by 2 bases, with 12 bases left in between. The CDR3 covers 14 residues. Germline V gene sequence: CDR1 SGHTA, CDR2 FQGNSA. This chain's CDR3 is CASSGRVFNTEAFF. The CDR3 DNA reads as TGTGCCAGCAGCGGCAGGGTGTTCAACACTGAAGCTTTCTTT.

In nucleotides, the CDR3 is TGTGCCAGCAGTCTACCCACCGGGAAGAACTATGGCTACACCTTC. Translated, it gives CASSLPTGKNYGYTF. This sequence joins TRBV28 and TRBJ1-2; no firm D call. The CDR3 covers 15 residues. With 5 bases removed from V and 2 bases from J, the gap between germline ends came to 15 bases. CDR1 and CDR2 from the germline V gene are MDHEN and SYDVKM.

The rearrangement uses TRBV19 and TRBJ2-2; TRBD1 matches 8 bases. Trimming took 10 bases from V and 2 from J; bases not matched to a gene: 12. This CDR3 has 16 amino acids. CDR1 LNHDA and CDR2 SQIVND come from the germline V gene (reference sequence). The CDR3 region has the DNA TGTGCCACTAGCACCGGACAGGGCCCTAACACCGGGGAGCTGTTTTTT. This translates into CATSTGQGPNTGELFF.